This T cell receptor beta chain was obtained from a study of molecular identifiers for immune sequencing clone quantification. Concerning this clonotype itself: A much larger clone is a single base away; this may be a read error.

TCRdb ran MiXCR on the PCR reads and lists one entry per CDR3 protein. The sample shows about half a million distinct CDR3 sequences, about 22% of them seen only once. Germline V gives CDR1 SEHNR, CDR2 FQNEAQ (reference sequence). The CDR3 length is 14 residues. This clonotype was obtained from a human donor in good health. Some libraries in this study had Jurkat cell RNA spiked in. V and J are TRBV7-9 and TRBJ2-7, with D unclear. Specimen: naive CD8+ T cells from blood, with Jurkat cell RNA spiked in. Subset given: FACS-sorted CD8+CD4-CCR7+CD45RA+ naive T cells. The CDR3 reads CASGVFAATYEQCF. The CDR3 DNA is TGTGCCAGCGGGGTATTTGCAGCAACCTACGAGCAGTGCTTC.